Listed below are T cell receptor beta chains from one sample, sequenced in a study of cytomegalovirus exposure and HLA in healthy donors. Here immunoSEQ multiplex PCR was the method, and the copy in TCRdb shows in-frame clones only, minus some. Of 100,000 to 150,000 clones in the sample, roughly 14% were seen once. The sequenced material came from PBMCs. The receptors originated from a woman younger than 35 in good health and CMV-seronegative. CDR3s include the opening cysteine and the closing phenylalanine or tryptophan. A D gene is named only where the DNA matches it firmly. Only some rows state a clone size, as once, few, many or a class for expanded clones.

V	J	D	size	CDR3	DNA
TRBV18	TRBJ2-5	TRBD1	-	CASSQRTGDQETQYF	TGTGCCAGCTCACAACGGACAGGGGATCAAGAGACCCAGTACTTC
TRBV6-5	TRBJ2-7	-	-	CASSYNGGPTYEQYF	TGTGCCAGCAGTTACAACGGGGGTCCCACCTACGAGCAGTACTTC
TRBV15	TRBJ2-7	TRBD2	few	CATSRDRTSGAYEQYF	TGTGCCACCAGCAGAGATAGGACTAGCGGTGCCTACGAGCAGTACTTC
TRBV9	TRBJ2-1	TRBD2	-	CASSSGGLAEYNEQFF	TGTGCCAGCAGCTCCGGTGGACTAGCGGAGTACAATGAGCAGTTCTTC
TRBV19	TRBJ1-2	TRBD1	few	CASSDRDYGYTF	TGTGCCAGTTCCGACAGGGACTATGGCTACACCTTC
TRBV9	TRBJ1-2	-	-	CASSVGGHSTNYGYTF	TGTGCCAGCAGCGTAGGGGGCCATTCAACTAACTATGGCTACACCTTC
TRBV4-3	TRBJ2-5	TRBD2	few	CASSQRALAGGQETQYF	TGCGCCAGCAGCCAAAGGGCACTAGCGGGGGGGCAAGAGACCCAGTACTTC
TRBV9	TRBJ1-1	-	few	CASGSGVGNTEAFF	TGTGCCAGCGGGTCCGGGGTGGGGAACACTGAAGCTTTCTTT
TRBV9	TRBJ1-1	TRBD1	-	CASSVSTGASPNTEAFF	TGTGCCAGCAGCGTATCGACAGGGGCCTCTCCGAACACTGAAGCTTTCTTT
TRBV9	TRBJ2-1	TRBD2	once	CASSVVGTSGTNEQFF	TGTGCCAGCAGCGTAGTGGGGACTAGCGGGACTAATGAGCAGTTCTTC
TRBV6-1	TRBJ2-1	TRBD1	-	CASSEAPSYVPGQGLQFF	TGTGCCAGCAGTGAAGCTCCATCCTACGTCCCGGGACAGGGTCTGCAGTTCTTC
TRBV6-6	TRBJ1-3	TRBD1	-	CASSRGTDINTIYF	TGTGCCAGCAGTCGAGGGACAGATATAAACACCATATATTTT
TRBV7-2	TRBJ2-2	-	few	CASSLVGSGNTGELFF	TGTGCCAGCAGCTTAGTTGGTAGCGGGAACACCGGGGAGCTGTTTTTT
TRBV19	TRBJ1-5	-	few	CASSIGRDQPQHF	TGTGCCAGTAGTATTGGGCGGGATCAGCCCCAGCATTTT
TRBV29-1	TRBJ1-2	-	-	CSVEGGGDSINYGYTF	TGCAGCGTTGAAGGCGGCGGGGACTCGATAAACTATGGCTACACCTTC
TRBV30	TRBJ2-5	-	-	CAWSFESSETQYF	TGTGCCTGGAGTTTCGAGTCGTCAGAGACCCAGTACTTC
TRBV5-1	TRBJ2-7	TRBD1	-	CASTLGRDRATYEQYF	TGCGCCAGCACCCTTGGCCGGGACAGGGCGACCTACGAGCAGTACTTC
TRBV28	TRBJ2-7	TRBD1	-	CASSPGQGGEQYF	TGTGCCAGCAGCCCCGGACAGGGAGGCGAGCAGTACTTC
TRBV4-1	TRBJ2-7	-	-	CASSQVLRDEQYF	TGCGCCAGCAGTCAAGTTCTCAGGGATGAGCAGTACTTC
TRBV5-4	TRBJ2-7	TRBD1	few	CATSPRTGKYEQYF	TGTGCCACCTCGCCAAGGACAGGCAAATACGAGCAGTACTTC
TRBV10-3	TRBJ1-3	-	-	CATSPDTDSGNTIYF	TGTGCCACATCCCCCGACACGGACTCTGGAAACACCATATATTTT
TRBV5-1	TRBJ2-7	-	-	CASSLDRVEYEQYF	TGCGCCAGCAGCTTGGATCGGGTAGAGTACGAGCAGTACTTC
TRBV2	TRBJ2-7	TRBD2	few	CASRQGAGGLSYEQYF	TGTGCCAGTAGACAAGGAGCGGGGGGGTTATCCTACGAGCAGTACTTC
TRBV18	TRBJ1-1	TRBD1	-	CASSPREGQGVTEAFF	TGTGCCAGCTCACCACGCGAGGGACAGGGGGTCACTGAAGCTTTCTTT
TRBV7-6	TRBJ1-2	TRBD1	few	CASSPPGQSYGYTF	TGTGCCAGCAGCCCCCCGGGACAGTCCTATGGCTACACCTTC
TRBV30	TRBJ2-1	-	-	CAWSGMREWNEQFF	TGTGCCTGGAGTGGCATGAGGGAGTGGAATGAGCAGTTCTTC
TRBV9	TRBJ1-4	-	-	CASSAEGLFNEKLFF	TGTGCCAGCAGCGCCGAGGGACTGTTTAATGAAAAACTGTTTTTT
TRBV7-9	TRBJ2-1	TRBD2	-	CASSKTGGSYNEQFF	TGTGCCAGCAGTAAAACGGGGGGCTCCTACAATGAGCAGTTCTTC
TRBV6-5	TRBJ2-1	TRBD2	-	CASSRLAGAGNEQFF	TGTGCCAGCAGCAGACTAGCGGGAGCGGGCAATGAGCAGTTCTTC
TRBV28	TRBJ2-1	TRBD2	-	CASSSLRGSYSYNEQFF	TGTGCCAGCAGTTCCCTCCGCGGGAGTTACTCCTACAATGAGCAGTTCTTC
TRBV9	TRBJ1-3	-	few	CASSDRDLAAGNTIYF	TGTGCCAGCAGCGATCGGGACTTGGCGGCAGGAAACACCATATATTTT
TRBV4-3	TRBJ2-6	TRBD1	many	CASSQTTGVGANVLTF	TGCGCCAGCAGCCAAACCACAGGGGTTGGGGCCAACGTCCTGACTTTC
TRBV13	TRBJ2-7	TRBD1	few	CASRVGGGPYEQYF	TGTGCCAGCAGGGTAGGGGGCGGACCCTACGAGCAGTACTTC
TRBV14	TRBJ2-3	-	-	CASSQVATAQGSGNTDTQYF	TGTGCCAGCAGCCAAGTGGCTACGGCCCAAGGTAGCGGTAACACAGATACGCAGTATTTT
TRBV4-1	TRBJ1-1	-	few	CASSQPRGAEAFF	TGCGCCAGCAGCCAACCCAGGGGAGCTGAAGCTTTCTTT
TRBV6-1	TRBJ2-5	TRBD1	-	CASSLTGVETQYF	TGTGCCAGCAGCCTAACAGGGGTGGAGACCCAGTACTTC
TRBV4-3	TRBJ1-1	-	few	CASSQEVLPREAEAFF	TGCGCCAGCAGCCAAGAAGTACTCCCCAGGGAGGCTGAAGCTTTCTTT
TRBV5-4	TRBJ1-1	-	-	CASSFTGGSTEAFF	TGTGCCAGCAGCTTTACCGGGGGAAGCACTGAAGCTTTCTTT
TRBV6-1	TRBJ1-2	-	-	CASSEEGVPNYGYTF	TGTGCCAGCAGTGAAGAAGGAGTGCCTAACTATGGCTACACCTTC
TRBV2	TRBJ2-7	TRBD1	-	CASSEALPGGGEQYF	TGTGCCAGCAGTGAAGCGCTTCCAGGGGGTGGCGAGCAGTACTTC
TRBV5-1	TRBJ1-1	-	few	CASSLVGQLNTEAFF	TGCGCCAGCAGCTTGGTCGGACAGTTGAACACTGAAGCTTTCTTT
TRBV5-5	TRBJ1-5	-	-	CASSLGAGAYNQPQHF	TGTGCCAGCAGCTTGGGGGCAGGGGCGTACAATCAGCCCCAGCATTTT
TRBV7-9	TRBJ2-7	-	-	CASSLTRTSGISYEQYF	TGTGCCAGCAGCTTAACTCGTACCTCCGGGATCTCCTACGAGCAGTACTTC
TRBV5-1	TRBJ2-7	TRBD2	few	CASSLGASGTGEQYF	TGCGCCAGCAGCTTGGGGGCTAGCGGGACGGGCGAGCAGTACTTC
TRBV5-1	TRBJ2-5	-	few	CASSSQRETQYF	TGCGCCAGCAGCAGCCAGCGGGAGACCCAGTACTTC